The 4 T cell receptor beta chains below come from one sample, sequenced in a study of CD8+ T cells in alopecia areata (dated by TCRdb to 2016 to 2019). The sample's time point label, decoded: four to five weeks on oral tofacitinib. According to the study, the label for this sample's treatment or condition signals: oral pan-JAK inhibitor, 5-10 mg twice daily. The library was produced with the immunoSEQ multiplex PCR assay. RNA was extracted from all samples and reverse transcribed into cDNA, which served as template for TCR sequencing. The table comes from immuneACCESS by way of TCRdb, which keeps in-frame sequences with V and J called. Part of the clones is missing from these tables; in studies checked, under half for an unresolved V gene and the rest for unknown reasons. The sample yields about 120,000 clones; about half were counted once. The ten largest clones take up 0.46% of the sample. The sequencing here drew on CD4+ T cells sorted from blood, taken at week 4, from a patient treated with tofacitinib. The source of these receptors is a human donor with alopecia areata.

The CDR3 region is CASSSPLTSHIKNNEQFF. CDR3 sequence (DNA): TGTGCCAGCAGTTCCCCCTTGACTAGCCACATAAAAAACAATGAGCAGTTCTTC. This rearrangement joins TRBV27 to TRBJ2-1; 7 positions agree with TRBD2. The trim removed 4 bases at V and 5 bases at J, leaving 17 bases unmatched. Germline V gives CDR1 MNHEY, CDR2 SMNVEV (reference sequence). There are 18 residues in the CDR3.

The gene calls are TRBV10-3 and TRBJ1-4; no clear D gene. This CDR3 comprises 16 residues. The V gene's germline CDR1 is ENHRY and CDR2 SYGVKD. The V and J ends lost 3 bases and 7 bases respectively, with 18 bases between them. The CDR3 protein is CAISDPASPTREKLFF. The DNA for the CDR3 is TGTGCCATCAGTGACCCCGCGTCCCCGACTCGTGAAAAACTGTTTTTT.

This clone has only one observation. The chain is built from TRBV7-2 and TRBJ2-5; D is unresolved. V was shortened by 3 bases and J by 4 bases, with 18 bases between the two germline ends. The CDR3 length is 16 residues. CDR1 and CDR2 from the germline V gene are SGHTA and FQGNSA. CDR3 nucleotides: TGTGCCAGCAGCTTCCTACCATACTCCTGGGGAGAGACCCAGTACTTC. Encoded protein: CASSFLPYSWGETQYF.

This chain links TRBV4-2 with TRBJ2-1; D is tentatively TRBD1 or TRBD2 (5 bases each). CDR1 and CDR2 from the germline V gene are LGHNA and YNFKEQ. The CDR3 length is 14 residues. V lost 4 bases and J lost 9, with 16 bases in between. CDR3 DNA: TGTGCCAGCAGCCTCATGGCCGGGGCCAGTGAGCAGTTCTTC. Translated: CASSLMAGASEQFF.